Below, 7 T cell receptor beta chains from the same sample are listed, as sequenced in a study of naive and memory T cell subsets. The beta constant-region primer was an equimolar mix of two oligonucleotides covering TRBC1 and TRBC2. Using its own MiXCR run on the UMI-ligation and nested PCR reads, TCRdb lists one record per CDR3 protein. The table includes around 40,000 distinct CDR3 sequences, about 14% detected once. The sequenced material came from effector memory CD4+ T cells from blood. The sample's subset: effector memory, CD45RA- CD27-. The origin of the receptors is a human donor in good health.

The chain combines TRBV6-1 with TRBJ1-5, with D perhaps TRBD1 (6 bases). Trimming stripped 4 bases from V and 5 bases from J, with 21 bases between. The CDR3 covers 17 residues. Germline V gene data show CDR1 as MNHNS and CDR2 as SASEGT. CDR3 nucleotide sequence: TGTGCCAGCAGTGCCCAGGGAGGGGGAAAATTGGATCAGCCCCAGCATTTT. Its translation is CASSAQGGGKLDQPQHF.

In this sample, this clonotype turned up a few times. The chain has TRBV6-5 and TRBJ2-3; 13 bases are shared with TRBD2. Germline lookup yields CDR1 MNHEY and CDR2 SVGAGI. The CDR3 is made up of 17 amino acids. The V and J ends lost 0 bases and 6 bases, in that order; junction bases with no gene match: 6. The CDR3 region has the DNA TGTGCCAGCAGTTACTCGATGGGACTAGCGGGACAGGATACGCAGTATTTT. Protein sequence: CASSYSMGLAGQDTQYF.

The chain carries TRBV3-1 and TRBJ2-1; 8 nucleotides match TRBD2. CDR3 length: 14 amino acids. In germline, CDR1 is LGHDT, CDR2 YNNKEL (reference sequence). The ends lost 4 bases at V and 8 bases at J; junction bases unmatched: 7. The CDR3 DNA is TGTGCCAGCAGCCCCTGGACTAGCTTCGATGAGCAGTTCTTC. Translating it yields CASSPWTSFDEQFF.

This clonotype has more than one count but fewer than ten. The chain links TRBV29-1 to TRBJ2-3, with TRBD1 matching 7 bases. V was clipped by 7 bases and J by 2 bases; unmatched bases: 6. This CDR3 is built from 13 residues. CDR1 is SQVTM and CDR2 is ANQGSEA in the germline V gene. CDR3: CSGLQGITDTQYF. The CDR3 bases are TGCAGCGGATTACAGGGGATCACAGATACGCAGTATTTT.

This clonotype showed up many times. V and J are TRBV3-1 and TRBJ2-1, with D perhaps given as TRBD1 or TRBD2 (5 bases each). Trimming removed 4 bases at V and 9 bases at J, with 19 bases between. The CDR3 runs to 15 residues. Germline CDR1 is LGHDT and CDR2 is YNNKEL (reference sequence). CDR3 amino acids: CASSPGWGARGEQFF. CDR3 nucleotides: TGTGCCAGCAGCCCCGGCTGGGGAGCGAGGGGTGAGCAGTTCTTC.

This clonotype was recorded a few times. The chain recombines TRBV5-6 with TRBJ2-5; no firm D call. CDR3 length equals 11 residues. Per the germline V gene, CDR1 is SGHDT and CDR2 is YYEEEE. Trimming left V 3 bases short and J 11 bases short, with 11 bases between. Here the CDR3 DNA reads TGTGCCAGCAGCTACGGCCATAATCAGTACTTC. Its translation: CASSYGHNQYF.

The CDR3 DNA reads TGCAGTGTTTCTGCTGCCGGGGCCAACGTCCTGACTTTC. This translates into CSVSAAGANVLTF. The rearrangement joins TRBV20-1 to TRBJ2-6, with unresolved D. The germline CDR1 and CDR2 sequences are DFQATT and SNEGSKA (reference sequence). This CDR3 region has 13 residues. V lost 7 bases and J 4 bases, leaving 11 bases between the germline ends.